The 26 T cell receptor beta chains in this list originate from one sample, sequenced in a study of T cell repertoires in cytomegalovirus infection (dated 2019 in TCRdb). Data came from an Illumina HiSeq 1500. The public reads were run again by TCRdb, first through fastp at Q25 and then through MiXCR, and only productive beta chains were kept. Each record represents a unique CDR3 protein, reported with the most common genes and DNA among its rows. For this sample the table gives approximately 400,000 distinct CDR3 sequences, of which 30% to 40% were detected only once. Roughly 13% of the sample belongs to the ten largest clones. Sequenced input: PBMCs. Source of these receptors: a human donor in good health (CMV status not recorded). Some clones in this sample may be carry-over from other donors' samples.

This clonotype appeared a few times. The chain joins TRBV19 to TRBJ1-1; no firm D call. This CDR3 is 18 amino acids long. The germline V gene encodes CDR1 LNHDA and CDR2 SQIVND (reference sequence). V was pared by 5 bases and J by 1 base, with 23 bases between. CDR3 DNA: TGTGCCAGTAGTGGAACCGGTCATGTCTTCTTCGAGAACACTGAAGCTTTCTTT. It encodes CASSGTGHVFFENTEAFF.

Worth noting for this clonotype: A much larger clone differs by one base, so this may be a read error. The chain uses TRBV2 and TRBJ1-1; D is unclear. CDR3 length equals 12 residues. Trimming stripped 6 bases from V and 0 bases from J, with 5 bases between. CDR1 and CDR2 from the germline V gene are SNHLY and FYNNEI. Here the CDR3 reads CASRWVNTEAFF. CDR3 sequence (DNA): TGTGCCAGCAGATGGGTGAACACTGAAGCTTTCTTT.

The sample holds many counts of this clonotype. The chain links TRBV7-8 to TRBJ2-5; a possible D gene is TRBD2 (5 bases). CDR1 and CDR2 from the germline V gene are SGHVS and FQNEAQ. The CDR3 consists of 14 residues. V was shortened by 0 bases and J by 9 bases, with 14 bases between the two germline ends. The CDR3 reads CASSLAPGPGSQYF. DNA of the CDR3: TGTGCCAGCAGCTTAGCACCGGGCCCGGGGTCCCAGTACTTC.

V gene TRBV9 combines with J gene TRBJ1-2; tentative D call: TRBD1 (5 bases). This CDR3 has 12 residues. V gave up 3 bases and J gave up 6 bases, with 9 bases separating them. The germline V gene encodes CDR1 SGDLS and CDR2 YYNGEE. DNA of the CDR3: TGTGCCAGCAGCGGGTTAGGGGATGGCTACACCTTC. Encoded protein: CASSGLGDGYTF.

This chain links TRBV27 with TRBJ1-1; a possible D gene is TRBD1 (6 bases). Germline CDR1 reads MNHEY; CDR2 reads SMNVEV (reference sequence). CDR3 length equals 15 residues. Trimming took 4 bases from V and 0 from J, leaving 12 bases between them. DNA for the CDR3: TGTGCCAGCAGTTCCCAGGACAGAATGAACACTGAAGCTTTCTTT. This sequence encodes CASSSQDRMNTEAFF.

This clonotype was seen only a few times. V gene TRBV12-3 or TRBV12-4 combines with J gene TRBJ2-2; D is perhaps TRBD1 or TRBD2 (7 bases each). CDR3 size: 15 residues. V was clipped by 11 bases and J by 6 bases, with 22 bases between them. As DNA, the CDR3 is TGTGCCTCGGGGGGAAAGGGGGCAATGCCCGGGGAGCTGTTTTTT. This codes for CASGGKGAMPGELFF.

On this clonotype: An end of the junction does not agree with germline; a read error may underlie this. The chain combines TRBV6-6 with TRBJ1-5, with D unresolved. Per germline, CDR1 MNHNY and CDR2 SVGAGI (reference sequence). The CDR3 has 13 amino acids. In nucleotides, the CDR3 is TGTGCCCGCAGTTACTCATCGAACCAGCCCCAGCATTTT. As protein: CARSYSSNQPQHF.

This clonotype was detected once. The junction departs from germline at one end; a sequencing error may be responsible. The V and J genes are TRBV7-2 and TRBJ1-5; D call uncertain. The CDR3 consists of 13 residues. The germline V gene has CDR1 SGHTA and CDR2 FQGNSA. The CDR3 DNA sequence: TGTGACAGCAGCTTAGAGACGGATCAGCCCCATCATTTT. Its protein product is CDSSLETDQPHHF.

This clonotype was seen a few times. The chain uses TRBV6-1 and TRBJ2-3; TRBD1 is a possible D gene (6 bases). This CDR3 comprises 14 residues. The V gene's germline CDR1 is MNHNS and CDR2 SASEGT. With 1 base removed from V and 5 bases from J, the gap between germline ends came to 10 bases. The CDR3 DNA follows: TGTGCCAGCAGTGAAGACAGGGTGAAAGATACGCAGTATTTT. Translation gives CASSEDRVKDTQYF.

The chain combines TRBV15 with TRBJ1-1; no firm D call. V dropped 4 bases and J dropped 4 bases, with 16 bases sitting between them. Germline V gene lookup returns CDR1 LNHNV and CDR2 YYDKDF (reference sequence). The CDR3 contains 15 residues. The chain's CDR3 is CATSKNPLAGTEAFF. In nucleotides, the CDR3 is TGTGCCACCAGCAAAAACCCGCTGGCGGGCACTGAAGCTTTCTTT.

This chain connects TRBV7-8 to TRBJ1-5; the D is unclear. Germline CDR1 reads SGHVS; CDR2 reads FQNEAQ. The CDR3 spans 15 residues. Trimming removed 1 base from V and 0 bases from J, with 7 bases in between. The CDR3 is CASSLGAISNQPQHF. The DNA for the CDR3 is TGTGCCAGCAGCTTAGGGGCCATTAGCAATCAGCCCCAGCATTTT.

This clonotype has only a few counts. The chain links TRBV7-9 to TRBJ2-7; 9 bases map to TRBD1. The CDR3 is made up of 14 amino acids. Germline trimming cut 5 bases from V and 5 bases from J; bases unmatched to any gene: 7. CDR1 SEHNR and CDR2 FQNEAQ come from the germline V gene (reference sequence). This CDR3 reads CASSVRDRVDEQYF. The CDR3 region has the DNA TGTGCCAGCAGCGTCCGGGACAGGGTAGACGAGCAGTACTTC.

This chain's CDR3 is CATSSPGLAGGTDTQYF. CDR3 DNA: TGTGCCACCAGCTCCCCGGGACTAGCGGGGGGCACAGATACGCAGTATTTT. The gene calls are TRBV15 and TRBJ2-3; TRBD2 matches 14 bases. CDR3 length equals 17 residues. V trimming: 5 bases; J trimming: 1 base; junction bases outside the gene matches: 5. Germline CDR1 reads LNHNV; CDR2 reads YYDKDF (reference sequence).

This chain uses TRBV11-2 with TRBJ1-1, with D unresolved. The V end was cut by 2 bases, the J end by 0 bases, with 10 bases between. In germline, CDR1 is SGHAT, CDR2 FQNNGV. This CDR3 region has 15 residues. CDR3 bases: TGTGCCAGCAGCTTACAAAGGCAGTTGAACACTGAAGCTTTCTTT. Translated: CASSLQRQLNTEAFF. Combining the CDR3 with reference TRBV11-2 and TRBJ1-1 gives the whole variable domain EAGVAQSPRYKIIEKRQSVAFWCNPISGHATLYWYQQILGQGPKLLIQFQNNGVVDDSQLPKDRFSAERLKGVDSTLKIQPAKLEDSAVYLCASSLQRQLNTEAFFGQGTRLTVV.

This clonotype has a handful of counts. The CDR3 bases are TGTGCCACCTCCCGAGGGGAGGTGAACACCGGGGAGCTGTTTTTT. This gives the protein CATSRGEVNTGELFF. This chain joins TRBV19 and TRBJ2-2, with D tentatively TRBD2 (6 bases). The germline V gene has CDR1 LNHDA and CDR2 SQIVND (reference sequence). This CDR3 has 15 residues. The V and J ends lost 10 bases and 1 base respectively, with 16 bases between them.

This clonotype was found many times. V usage is TRBV6-4 and J usage is TRBJ2-3; 12 nucleotides agree with TRBD1. Per germline, CDR1 MRHNA and CDR2 SNTAGT. This CDR3 comprises 15 residues. V was pared by 5 bases and J by 4 bases, with 4 bases of the junction left unmatched. This CDR3 is CASSSGTGGPDTQYF. In nucleotides, the CDR3 is TGTGCCAGCAGTTCCGGGACAGGGGGCCCAGATACGCAGTATTTT.

There are a few counts of this clonotype. The chain couples TRBV6-6 to TRBJ1-6, with TRBD1 matching over 11 bases. Germline CDR1 MNHNY, CDR2 SVGAGI (reference sequence). The CDR3 runs 15 residues. V lost 6 bases, J lost 9 bases, and 7 bases stayed unmatched. Written as DNA, the CDR3 is TGTGCCAGCAGGGGTGGACAGGGGGCAGGTTCACCCCTCCACTTT. Its protein is CASRGGQGAGSPLHF.

This chain joins TRBV6-4 and TRBJ2-2; tentative D call: TRBD1 (6 bases). Trimming left V 4 bases short and J 2 bases short, with 8 bases between. Germline V gene data show CDR1 as MRHNA and CDR2 as SNTAGT. This CDR3 is built from 14 residues. The CDR3 loop is CASSAQGNTGELFF. The CDR3 coding sequence is TGTGCCAGCAGTGCACAGGGTAACACCGGGGAGCTGTTTTTT.

The sample holds many counts of this clonotype. The gene calls are TRBV7-2 and TRBJ2-3, with no clear D. The CDR3 is 18 residues long. Germline V gene lookup returns CDR1 SGHTA and CDR2 FQGNSA. The V and J ends lost 0 bases and 5 bases respectively, with 21 bases between them. This chain's CDR3 is CASSLAFLGALQRDTQYF. The CDR3 region has the DNA TGTGCCAGCAGCTTAGCGTTCTTAGGAGCTCTTCAGAGAGATACGCAGTATTTT.

This clonotype was seen at least ten times. This chain connects TRBV6-6 to TRBJ2-5; 10 nucleotides line up with TRBD2. Germline trimming cut 2 bases from V and 7 bases from J; bases unmatched to any gene: 4. This CDR3 contains 14 residues. Looked up from germline, CDR1 is MNHNY and CDR2 is SVGAGI (reference sequence). CDR3: CASSYLAGVGTQYF. Here the CDR3 DNA reads TGTGCCAGCAGTTACCTAGCGGGGGTTGGGACCCAGTACTTC.

The V and J genes are TRBV4-1 and TRBJ1-1, with a weak D call TRBD1 (6 bases). V was cut by 0 bases and J by 6 bases, with 14 bases left in between. Germline V gives CDR1 MGHRA, CDR2 YSYEKL. CDR3 length: 15 residues. The CDR3 nucleotides read TGCGCCAGCAGCCAAGATCGGACAGCGACCGCTGAAGCTTTCTTT. It yields the protein CASSQDRTATAEAFF.

V is TRBV15 and J is TRBJ1-4, with a possible D match to TRBD1 (5 bases). V shed 0 bases and J shed 7 bases, with 15 bases lying between them. There are 16 residues in the CDR3. In germline, CDR1 is LNHNV, CDR2 YYDKDF (reference sequence). The CDR3 DNA follows: TGTGCCACCAGCAGAGATCTACGTTCAGGGAGTGAAAAACTGTTTTTT. Its protein is CATSRDLRSGSEKLFF.

This clonotype was detected a few times. A much larger clonotype is one base distant, so this may be a read error. The chain combines TRBV12-3 or TRBV12-4 with TRBJ1-5, with a possible D match to TRBD1 (5 bases). The CDR3 spans 11 residues. V lost 5 bases and J lost 6, with 5 bases in between. CDR3 loop: CASSRGQPQHF. The CDR3 DNA reads as TGTGCCAGCAGTAGGGGTCAGCCCCAGCATTTT.

This chain connects TRBV19 to TRBJ2-7, with D perhaps being TRBD1 or TRBD2 (5 bases each). V gave up 7 bases and J gave up 3 bases, with 10 bases separating them. Germline V lookup: CDR1 LNHDA, CDR2 SQIVND (reference sequence). This CDR3 region has 12 residues. CDR3 region: CASIGTDYEQYF. The CDR3 bases are TGTGCCAGTATTGGGACGGACTACGAGCAGTACTTC.

The chain recombines TRBV6-2 or TRBV6-3 with TRBJ2-7; 7 bases match TRBD2. This CDR3 is built from 16 residues. The trim removed 7 bases at V and 3 bases at J, leaving 15 bases unmatched. Germline V CDR1 and CDR2: MNHEY, SVGEGT. Here the CDR3 reads CASTKPPHRDYYEQYF. The CDR3 DNA is TGTGCCAGCACTAAACCGCCCCACCGGGACTACTACGAGCAGTACTTC.

This clonotype was seen just once. The chain is built from TRBV5-1 and TRBJ2-7; D gene uncertain. The V gene's germline CDR1 is SGHRS and CDR2 YFSETQ. This CDR3 has 14 residues. With 4 bases removed from V and 0 bases from J, the gap between germline ends came to 11 bases. Written as DNA, the CDR3 is TGCGCCAGCAGCCGAAGGGCAGGCTCCTACGAGCAGTACTTC. Translating gives CASSRRAGSYEQYF.